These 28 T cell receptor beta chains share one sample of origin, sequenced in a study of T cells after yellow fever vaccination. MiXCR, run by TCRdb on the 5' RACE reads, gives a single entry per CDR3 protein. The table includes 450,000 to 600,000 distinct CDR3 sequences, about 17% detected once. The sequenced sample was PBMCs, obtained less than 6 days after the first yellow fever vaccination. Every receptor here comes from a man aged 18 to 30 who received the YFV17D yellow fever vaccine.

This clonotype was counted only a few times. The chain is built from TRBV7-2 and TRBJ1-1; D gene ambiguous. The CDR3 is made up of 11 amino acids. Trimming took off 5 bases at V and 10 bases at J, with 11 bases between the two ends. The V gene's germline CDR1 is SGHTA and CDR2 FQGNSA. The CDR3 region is CASSRWSTAFF. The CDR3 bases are TGTGCCAGCAGCAGATGGAGTACAGCTTTCTTT.

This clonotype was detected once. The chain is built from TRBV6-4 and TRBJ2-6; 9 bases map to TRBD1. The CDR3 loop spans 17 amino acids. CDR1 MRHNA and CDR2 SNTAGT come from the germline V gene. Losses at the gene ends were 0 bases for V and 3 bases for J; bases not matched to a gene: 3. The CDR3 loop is CASSDSTGGGGANVLTF. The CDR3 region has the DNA TGTGCCAGCAGTGACTCTACAGGGGGCGGTGGGGCCAACGTCCTGACTTTC.

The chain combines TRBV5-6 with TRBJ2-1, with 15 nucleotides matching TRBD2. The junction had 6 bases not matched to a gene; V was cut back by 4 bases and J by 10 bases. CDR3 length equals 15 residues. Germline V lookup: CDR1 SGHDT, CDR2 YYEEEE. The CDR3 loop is CASSRTSGGAWEQFF. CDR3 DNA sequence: TGTGCCAGCAGCAGGACTAGCGGGGGGGCCTGGGAGCAGTTCTTC.

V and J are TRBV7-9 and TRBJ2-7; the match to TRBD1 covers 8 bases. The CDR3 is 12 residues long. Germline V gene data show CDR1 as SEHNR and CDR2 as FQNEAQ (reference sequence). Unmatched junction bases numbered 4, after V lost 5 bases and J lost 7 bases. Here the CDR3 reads CASSRRQGEQYF. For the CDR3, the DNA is TGTGCCAGCAGCCGCCGACAGGGGGAGCAGTACTTC. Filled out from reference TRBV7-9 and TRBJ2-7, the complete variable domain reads DTGVSQNPRHKITKRGQNVTFRCDPISEHNRLYWYRQTLGQGPEFLTYFQNEAQLEKSRLLSDRFSAERPKGSFSTLEIQRTEQGDSAMYLCASSRRQGEQYFGPGTRLTVT.

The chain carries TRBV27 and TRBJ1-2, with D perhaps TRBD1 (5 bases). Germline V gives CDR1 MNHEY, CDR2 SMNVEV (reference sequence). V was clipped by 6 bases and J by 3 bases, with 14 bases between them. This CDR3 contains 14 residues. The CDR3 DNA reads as TGTGCCAGCAGCTTTCGGGGGGATCACTATGGCTACACCTTC. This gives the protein CASSFRGDHYGYTF.

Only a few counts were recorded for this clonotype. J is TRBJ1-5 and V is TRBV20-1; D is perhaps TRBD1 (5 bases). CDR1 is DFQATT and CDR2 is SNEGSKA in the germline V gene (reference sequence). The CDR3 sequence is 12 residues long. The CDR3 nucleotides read TGCGGGTGGGGACGGGGTAGTGGGCCCCAGCATTTT. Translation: CGWGRGSGPQHF.

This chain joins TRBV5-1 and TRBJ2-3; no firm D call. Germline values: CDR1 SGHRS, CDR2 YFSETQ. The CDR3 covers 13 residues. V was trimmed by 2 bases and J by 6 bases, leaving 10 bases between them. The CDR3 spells CASSFSRADTQYF. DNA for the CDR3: TGCGCCAGCAGCTTCTCACGGGCGGATACGCAGTATTTT.

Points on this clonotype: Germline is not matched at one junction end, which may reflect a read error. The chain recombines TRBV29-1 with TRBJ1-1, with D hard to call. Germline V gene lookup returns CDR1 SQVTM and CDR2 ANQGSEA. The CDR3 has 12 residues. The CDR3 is CSVEVANTEDFF. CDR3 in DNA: TGCAGCGTTGAAGTGGCAAACACTGAAGATTTCTTT. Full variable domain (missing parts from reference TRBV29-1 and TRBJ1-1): SAVISQKPSRDICQRGTSLTIQCQVDSQVTMMFWYRQQPGQSLTLIATANQGSEATYESGFVIDKFPISRPNLTFSTLTVSNMSPEDSSIYLCSVEVANTEDFFGQGTRLTVV.

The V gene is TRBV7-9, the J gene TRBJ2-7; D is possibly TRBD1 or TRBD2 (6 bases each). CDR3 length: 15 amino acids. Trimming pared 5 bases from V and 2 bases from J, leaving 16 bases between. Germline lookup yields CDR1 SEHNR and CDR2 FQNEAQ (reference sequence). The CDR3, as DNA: TGTGCCAGCAGCCTAAGACTAGGGGGTCCCTACGAGCAGTACTTC. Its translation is CASSLRLGGPYEQYF.

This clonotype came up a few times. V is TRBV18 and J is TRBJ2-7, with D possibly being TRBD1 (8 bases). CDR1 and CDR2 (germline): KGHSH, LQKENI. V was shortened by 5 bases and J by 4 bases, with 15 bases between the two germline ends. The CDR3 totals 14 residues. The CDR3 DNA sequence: TGTGCCAGCTCAAAGGACAGGGAGGGTTACGAGCAGTACGTC. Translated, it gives CASSKDREGYEQYV.

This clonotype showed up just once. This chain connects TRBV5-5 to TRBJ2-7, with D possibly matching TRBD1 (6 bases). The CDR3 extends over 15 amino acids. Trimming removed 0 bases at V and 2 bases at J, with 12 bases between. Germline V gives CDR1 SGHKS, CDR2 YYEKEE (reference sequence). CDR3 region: CASSLDFGTPYEQYV. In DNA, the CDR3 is TGTGCCAGCAGCTTGGACTTCGGGACACCCTACGAGCAGTACGTC.

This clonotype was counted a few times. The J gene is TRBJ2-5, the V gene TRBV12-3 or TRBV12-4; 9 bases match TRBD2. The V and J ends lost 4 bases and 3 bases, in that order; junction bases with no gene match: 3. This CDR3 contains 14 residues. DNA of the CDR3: TGTGCCAGCAGTTCCTCTAGCGGGGAAGAGACCCAGTACTTC. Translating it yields CASSSSSGEETQYF.

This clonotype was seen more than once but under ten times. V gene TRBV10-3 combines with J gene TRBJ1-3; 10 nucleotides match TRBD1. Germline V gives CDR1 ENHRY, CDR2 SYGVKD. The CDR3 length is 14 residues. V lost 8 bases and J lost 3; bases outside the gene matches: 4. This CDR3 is CAIGGQGNGNTIYF. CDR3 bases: TGTGCCATCGGGGGACAGGGGAATGGAAACACCATATATTTT.

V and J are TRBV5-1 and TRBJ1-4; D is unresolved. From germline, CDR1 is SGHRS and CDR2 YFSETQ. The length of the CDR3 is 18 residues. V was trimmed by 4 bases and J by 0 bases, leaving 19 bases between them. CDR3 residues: CASSLDYKDATTNEKLFF. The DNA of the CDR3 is TGCGCCAGCAGCCTGGACTACAAGGACGCCACAACTAATGAAAAACTGTTTTTT.

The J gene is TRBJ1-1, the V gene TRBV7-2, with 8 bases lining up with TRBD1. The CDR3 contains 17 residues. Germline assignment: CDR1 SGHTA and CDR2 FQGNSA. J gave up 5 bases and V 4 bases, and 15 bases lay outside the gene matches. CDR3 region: CASSSRTGTIQSTEAFF. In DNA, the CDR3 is TGTGCCAGCAGCTCCCGGACAGGGACAATCCAATCTACTGAAGCTTTCTTT.

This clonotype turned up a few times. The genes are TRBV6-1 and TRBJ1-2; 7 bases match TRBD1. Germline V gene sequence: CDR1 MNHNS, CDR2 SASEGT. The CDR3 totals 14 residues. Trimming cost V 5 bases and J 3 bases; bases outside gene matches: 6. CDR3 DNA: TGTGCCAGCAGTCCTCGGCAGGGGGACTATGGCTACACCTTC. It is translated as CASSPRQGDYGYTF.

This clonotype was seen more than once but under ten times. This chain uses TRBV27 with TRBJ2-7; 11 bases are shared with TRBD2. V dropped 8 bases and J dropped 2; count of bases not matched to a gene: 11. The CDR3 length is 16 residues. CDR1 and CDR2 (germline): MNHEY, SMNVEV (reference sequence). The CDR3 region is CASGYRLAGGPYEQYF. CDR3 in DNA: TGTGCCAGCGGATACCGCTTAGCGGGGGGGCCCTACGAGCAGTACTTC.

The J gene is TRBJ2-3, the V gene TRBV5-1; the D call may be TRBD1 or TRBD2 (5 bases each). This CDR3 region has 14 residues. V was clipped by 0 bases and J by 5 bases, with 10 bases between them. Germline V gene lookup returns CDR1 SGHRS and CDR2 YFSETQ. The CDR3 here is CASSLAGPVDTQYF. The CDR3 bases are TGCGCCAGCAGCTTGGCGGGACCGGTAGATACGCAGTATTTT.

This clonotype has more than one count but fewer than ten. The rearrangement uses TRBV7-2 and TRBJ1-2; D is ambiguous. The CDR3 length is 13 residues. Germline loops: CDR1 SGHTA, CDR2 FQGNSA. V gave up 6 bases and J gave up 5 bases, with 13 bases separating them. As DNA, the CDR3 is TGTGCCAGCAGTTCCACTGAGCATTATGGCTACACCTTC. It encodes CASSSTEHYGYTF.

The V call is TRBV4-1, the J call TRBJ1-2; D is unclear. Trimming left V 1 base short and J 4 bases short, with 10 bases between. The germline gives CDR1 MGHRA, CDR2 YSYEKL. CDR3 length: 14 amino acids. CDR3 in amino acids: CASSQAGLVYGYTF. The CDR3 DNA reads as TGCGCCAGCAGCCAAGCTGGGCTCGTCTATGGCTACACCTTC.

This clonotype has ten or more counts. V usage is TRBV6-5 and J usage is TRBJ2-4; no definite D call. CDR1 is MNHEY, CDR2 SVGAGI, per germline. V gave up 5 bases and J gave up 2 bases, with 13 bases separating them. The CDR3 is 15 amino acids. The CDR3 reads CASSPTRVTKNIQYF. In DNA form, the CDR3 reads TGTGCCAGCAGTCCGACACGCGTAACCAAAAACATTCAGTACTTC.

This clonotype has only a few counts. CDR3 sequence (DNA): TGTGCCAGCAGTTTATGGGATGTCTACGAGCAGTACTTC. Translation: CASSLWDVYEQYF. V usage is TRBV12-3 or TRBV12-4 and J usage is TRBJ2-7; the D is unclear. This CDR3 contains 13 residues. The germline V and J ends were trimmed by 2 bases and 3 bases, with 8 bases remaining between them.

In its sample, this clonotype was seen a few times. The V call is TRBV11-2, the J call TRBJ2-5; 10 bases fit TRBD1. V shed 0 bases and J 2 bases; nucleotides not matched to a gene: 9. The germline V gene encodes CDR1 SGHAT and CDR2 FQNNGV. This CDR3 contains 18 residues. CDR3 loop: CASSLEMSGTGAQETQYF. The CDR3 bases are TGTGCCAGCAGCTTAGAAATGTCCGGGACAGGGGCACAAGAGACCCAGTACTTC.

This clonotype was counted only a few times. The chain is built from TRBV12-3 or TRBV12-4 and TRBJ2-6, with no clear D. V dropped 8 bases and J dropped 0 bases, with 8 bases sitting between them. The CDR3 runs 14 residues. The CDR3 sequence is CASGVTSGANVLTF. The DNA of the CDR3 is TGTGCCAGCGGGGTAACCTCTGGGGCCAACGTCCTGACTTTC.

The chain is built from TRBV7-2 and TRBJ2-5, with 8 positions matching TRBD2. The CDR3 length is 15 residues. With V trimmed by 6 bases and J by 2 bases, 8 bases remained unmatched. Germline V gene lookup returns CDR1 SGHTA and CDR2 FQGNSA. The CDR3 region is CASSISPSGQETQYF. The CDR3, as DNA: TGTGCCAGCAGTATTTCACCTAGCGGGCAAGAGACCCAGTACTTC.

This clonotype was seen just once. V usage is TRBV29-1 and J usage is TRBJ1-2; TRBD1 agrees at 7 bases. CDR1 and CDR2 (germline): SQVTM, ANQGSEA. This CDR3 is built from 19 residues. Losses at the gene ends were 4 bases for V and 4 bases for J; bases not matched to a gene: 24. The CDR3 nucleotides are TGCAGCGTTGCTACCGGCCCCCGAACAACAGGGGAGAGAAGCTATGGCTACACCTTC. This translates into CSVATGPRTTGERSYGYTF.

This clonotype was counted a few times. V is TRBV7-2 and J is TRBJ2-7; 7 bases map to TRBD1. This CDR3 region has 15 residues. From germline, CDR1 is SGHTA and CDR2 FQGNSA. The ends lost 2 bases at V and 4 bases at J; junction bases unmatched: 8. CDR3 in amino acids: CASSLIPGGGYEQYF. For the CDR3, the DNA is TGTGCCAGCAGCTTAATTCCAGGGGGTGGATACGAGCAGTACTTC. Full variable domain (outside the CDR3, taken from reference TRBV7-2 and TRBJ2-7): GAGVSQSPSNKVTEKGKDVELRCDPISGHTALYWYRQSLGQGLEFLIYFQGNSAPDKSGLPSDRFSAERTGGSVSTLTIQRTQQEDSAVYLCASSLIPGGGYEQYFGPGTRLTVT.

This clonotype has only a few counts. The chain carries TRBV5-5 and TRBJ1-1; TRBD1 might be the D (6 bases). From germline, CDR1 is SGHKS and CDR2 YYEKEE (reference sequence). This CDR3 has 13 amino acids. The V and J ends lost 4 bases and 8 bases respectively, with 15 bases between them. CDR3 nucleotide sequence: TGTGCCAGCAGCCTTGGTTCGGGACAAGAAGCTTTCTTT. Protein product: CASSLGSGQEAFF.